The 2 T cell receptor beta chains reported below all come from one sample, sequenced in a study of blood T cell repertoires in COVID-19. TCRdb's table, derived via immunoSEQ multiplex PCR, lists solely in-frame clones and lacks some. The repertoire holds 390,000 or so clones, with 86% as singletons. The sequenced sample was peripheral blood. These receptors originate from a woman aged 25-40 years with active or convalescent COVID-19.

V usage is TRBV6-6 and J usage is TRBJ1-5, with 9 bases matching TRBD1. CDR3 size: 15 residues. Germline CDR1 is MNHNY and CDR2 is SVGAGI (reference sequence). Unmatched junction bases numbered 12, after V lost 6 bases and J lost 9 bases. The CDR3 DNA sequence: TGTGCCAGCAGGAGCCCCACAGGGGGCAGTGGGCCCCAGCATTTT. This encodes CASRSPTGGSGPQHF.

This clone has just a few counts. The chain couples TRBV5-6 to TRBJ1-2; 10 bases map to TRBD1. Looked up from germline, CDR1 is SGHDT and CDR2 is YYEEEE. Germline trimming cut 4 bases from V and 7 bases from J; bases unmatched to any gene: 4. This CDR3 contains 13 residues. CDR3 protein: CASSSWTGGGYTF. CDR3 bases: TGTGCCAGCAGCAGCTGGACAGGGGGTGGCTACACCTTC.